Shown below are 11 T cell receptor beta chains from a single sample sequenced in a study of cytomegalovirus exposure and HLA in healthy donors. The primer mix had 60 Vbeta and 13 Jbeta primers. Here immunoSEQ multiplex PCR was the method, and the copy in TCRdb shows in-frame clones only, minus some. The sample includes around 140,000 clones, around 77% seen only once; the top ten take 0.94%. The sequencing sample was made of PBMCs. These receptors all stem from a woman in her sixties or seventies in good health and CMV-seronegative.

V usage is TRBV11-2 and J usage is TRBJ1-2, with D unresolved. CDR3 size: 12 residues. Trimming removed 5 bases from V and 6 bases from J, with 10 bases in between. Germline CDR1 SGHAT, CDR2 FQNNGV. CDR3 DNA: TGTGCCAGCAGCCGACAAGCGGATGGCTACACCTTC. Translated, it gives CASSRQADGYTF.

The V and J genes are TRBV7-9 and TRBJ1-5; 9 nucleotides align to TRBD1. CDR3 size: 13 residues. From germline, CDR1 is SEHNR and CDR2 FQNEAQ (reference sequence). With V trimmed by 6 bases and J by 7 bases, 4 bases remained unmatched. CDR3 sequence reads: CASREGTGQPQHF. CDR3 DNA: TGTGCCAGCAGAGAAGGGACAGGGCAGCCCCAGCATTTT. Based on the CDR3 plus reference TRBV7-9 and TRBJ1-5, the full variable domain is DTGVSQNPRHKITKRGQNVTFRCDPISEHNRLYWYRQTLGQGPEFLTYFQNEAQLEKSRLLSDRFSAERPKGSFSTLEIQRTEQGDSAMYLCASREGTGQPQHFGDGTRLSIL.

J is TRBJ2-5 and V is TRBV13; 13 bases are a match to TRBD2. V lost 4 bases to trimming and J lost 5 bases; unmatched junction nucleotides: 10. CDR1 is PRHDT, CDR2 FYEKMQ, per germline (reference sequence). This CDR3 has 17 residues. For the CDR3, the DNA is TGTGCCAGCAGCTCGCGGGGACTAGCGGGAAGGGTGGAGACCCAGTACTTC. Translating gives CASSSRGLAGRVETQYF.

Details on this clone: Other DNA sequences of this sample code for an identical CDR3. The CDR3 region has the DNA TGTGCCAGCAGCGCCTCCAGAGGGACTGAAGCTTTCTTT. This sequence encodes CASSASRGTEAFF. The chain joins TRBV6-1 to TRBJ1-1, with D hard to call. Germline CDR1 reads MNHNS; CDR2 reads SASEGT. This CDR3 is built from 13 residues. Trimming shortened V by 6 bases and J by 5 bases, and 13 bases separated the two germline ends.

The CDR3 sequence is CASSDWGLAGGPVYEQYF. CDR3 bases: TGTGCCAGCAGTGATTGGGGACTAGCGGGAGGGCCGGTGTACGAGCAGTACTTC. The chain combines TRBV2 with TRBJ2-7; 16 bases match TRBD2. Germline CDR1 SNHLY, CDR2 FYNNEI. CDR3 length: 18 residues. The V gene end was trimmed by 3 bases and the J gene end by 4 bases; junction bases not matched to a gene: 9.

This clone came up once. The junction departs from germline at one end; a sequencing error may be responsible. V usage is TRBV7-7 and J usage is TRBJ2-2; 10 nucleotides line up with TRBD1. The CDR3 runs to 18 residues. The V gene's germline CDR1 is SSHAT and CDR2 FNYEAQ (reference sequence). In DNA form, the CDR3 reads TGTGCTAGCAGCCAAACTCCACCCGGGACAGGGGTTACCGGGGAGCTGTTTTTT. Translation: CASSQTPPGTGVTGELFF.

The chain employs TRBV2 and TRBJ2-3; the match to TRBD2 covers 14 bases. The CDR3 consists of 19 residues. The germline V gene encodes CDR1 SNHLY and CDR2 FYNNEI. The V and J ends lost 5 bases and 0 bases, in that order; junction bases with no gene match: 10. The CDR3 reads CASSSTSGGAEFSTDTQYF. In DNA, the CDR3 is TGTGCCAGCAGTTCGACTAGCGGGGGGGCGGAGTTTAGCACAGATACGCAGTATTTT.

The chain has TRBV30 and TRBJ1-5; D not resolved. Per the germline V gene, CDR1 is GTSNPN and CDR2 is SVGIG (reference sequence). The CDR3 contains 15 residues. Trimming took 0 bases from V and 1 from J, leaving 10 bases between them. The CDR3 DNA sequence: TGTGCCTGGAGTGTACCTGGAGGAAGCAATCAGCCCCAGCATTTT. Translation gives CAWSVPGGSNQPQHF. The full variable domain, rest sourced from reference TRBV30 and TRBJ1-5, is SQTIHQWPATLVQPVGSPLSLECTVEGTSNPNLYWYRQAAGRGLQLLFYSVGIGQISSEVPQNLSASRPQDRQFILSSKKLLLSDSGFYLCAWSVPGGSNQPQHFGDGTRLSIL.

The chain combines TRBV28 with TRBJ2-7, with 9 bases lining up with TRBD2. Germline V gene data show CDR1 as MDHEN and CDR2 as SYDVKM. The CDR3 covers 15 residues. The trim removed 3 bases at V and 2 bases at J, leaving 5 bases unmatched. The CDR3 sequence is CASSFWASGTYEQYF. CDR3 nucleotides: TGTGCCAGCAGTTTTTGGGCTAGCGGGACCTACGAGCAGTACTTC.

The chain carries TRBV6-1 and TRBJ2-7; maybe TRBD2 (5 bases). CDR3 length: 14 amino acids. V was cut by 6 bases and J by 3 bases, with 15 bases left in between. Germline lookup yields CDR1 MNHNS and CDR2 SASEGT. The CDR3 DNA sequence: TGTGCCAGCAGCCCTCGTGAGGGATACTACGAGCAGTACTTC. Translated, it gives CASSPREGYYEQYF.

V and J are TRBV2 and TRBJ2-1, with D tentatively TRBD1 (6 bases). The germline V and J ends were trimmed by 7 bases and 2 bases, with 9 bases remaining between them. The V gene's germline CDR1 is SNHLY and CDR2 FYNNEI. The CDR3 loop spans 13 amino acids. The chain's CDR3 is CASNRVPYNEQFF. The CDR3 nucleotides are TGTGCCAGCAACAGGGTCCCCTACAATGAGCAGTTCTTC.